A selection of T cell receptor beta chains follows, all from one sample in a study of patients and donors after allogeneic stem cell transplantation. Each CDR3 protein gets one entry after TCRdb re-called the RT-PCR reads with MiXCR. The table has about a million distinct CDR3 sequences, roughly 18% seen once. Material for sequencing was blood, either unsorted or a sorted T cell fraction (not recorded which). The receptors derive from a human donor who was either an allogeneic HSCT recipient or a stem cell or donor lymphocyte infusion donor (not recorded which). It is not recorded whose cells these are; they may come from a transplant donor. Each CDR3 is given with its conserved first and last residue. The D gene is left open where the match is weak. Clone size is given for some rows only: seen once, a few or many times, or a class if the clone is expanded.

d_call: .; j_call: TRBJ1-1; v_call: TRBV20-1; clone_size: .; cdr3_aa: CSARPQLMNTEAFF; cdr3_nt: TGCAGTGCTAGGCCACAGCTCATGAACACTGAAGCTTTCTTT
d_call: TRBD1; j_call: TRBJ1-4; v_call: TRBV27; clone_size: few; cdr3_aa: CASSSPAGGVNEKLFF; cdr3_nt: TGTGCCAGCAGTTCCCCGGCAGGGGGGGTGAATGAAAAACTGTTTTTT
d_call: .; j_call: TRBJ2-7; v_call: TRBV9; clone_size: .; cdr3_aa: CASSVGLTAYEQYF; cdr3_nt: TGTGCCAGCAGCGTAGGTCTCACGGCCTACGAGCAGTACTTC
d_call: .; j_call: TRBJ2-3; v_call: TRBV10-3; clone_size: few; cdr3_aa: CAISESKGASTDTQYF; cdr3_nt: TGTGCCATCAGTGAGTCGAAAGGGGCCAGCACAGATACGCAGTATTTT
d_call: .; j_call: TRBJ2-6; v_call: TRBV5-4; clone_size: .; cdr3_aa: CASRLIGSGANVLTF; cdr3_nt: TGTGCCAGCAGGCTTATCGGGTCTGGGGCCAACGTCCTGACTTTC
d_call: .; j_call: TRBJ1-2; v_call: TRBV6-2/TRBV6-3; clone_size: few; cdr3_aa: CASTQRHSSNYGYTF; cdr3_nt: TGTGCCAGCACCCAACGGCATAGTTCTAACTATGGCTACACCTTC
d_call: .; j_call: TRBJ2-1; v_call: TRBV5-1; clone_size: many; cdr3_aa: CASSLFVGINEQFF; cdr3_nt: TGCGCCAGCAGCTTGTTTGTGGGGATAAATGAGCAGTTCTTC
d_call: .; j_call: TRBJ2-2; v_call: TRBV10-3; clone_size: few; cdr3_aa: CAISDRAANTGELFF; cdr3_nt: TGTGCCATCAGTGACCGAGCGGCCAACACCGGGGAGCTGTTTTTT
d_call: .; j_call: TRBJ2-3; v_call: TRBV12-3/TRBV12-4; clone_size: many; cdr3_aa: CASSSGLQSVTYF; cdr3_nt: TGTGCCAGCAGTTCTGGACTGCAATCGGTAACGTATTTT
d_call: .; j_call: TRBJ2-6; v_call: TRBV27; clone_size: .; cdr3_aa: CASSLLTGSGANVLTF; cdr3_nt: TGTGCCAGCAGTTTACTTACAGGGTCTGGGGCCAACGTCCTGACTTTC
d_call: .; j_call: TRBJ1-2; v_call: TRBV12-3/TRBV12-4; clone_size: few; cdr3_aa: CASSLGERDLYGYTF; cdr3_nt: TGTGCCAGCAGTTTGGGGGAGAGGGATCTCTATGGCTACACCTTC
d_call: .; j_call: TRBJ2-3; v_call: TRBV7-9; clone_size: many; cdr3_aa: CASSPLEDTQYF; cdr3_nt: TGTGCCAGCAGCCCCTTGGAAGATACGCAGTATTTT
d_call: .; j_call: TRBJ2-2; v_call: TRBV11-1; clone_size: .; cdr3_aa: CASSSWDFRGTGELFF; cdr3_nt: TGTGCCAGCAGCTCCTGGGACTTCAGGGGCACCGGGGAGCTGTTTTTT
d_call: .; j_call: TRBJ1-5; v_call: TRBV5-1; clone_size: few; cdr3_aa: CASSQDSLSNQPQHF; cdr3_nt: TGCGCCAGCAGCCAGGACAGTCTTAGCAATCAGCCCCAGCATTTT
d_call: TRBD2; j_call: TRBJ2-3; v_call: TRBV2; clone_size: .; cdr3_aa: CASSDGLLGLAGATDTQYF; cdr3_nt: TGTGCCAGCAGTGATGGGCTACTAGGGTTGGCGGGAGCCACAGATACGCAGTATTTT
d_call: .; j_call: TRBJ1-2; v_call: TRBV29-1; clone_size: many; cdr3_aa: CSVDAGGGYGYTF; cdr3_nt: TGCAGCGTTGATGCCGGCGGCGGCTATGGCTACACCTTC
d_call: .; j_call: TRBJ2-2; v_call: TRBV7-9; clone_size: .; cdr3_aa: CASRDRNQKNTGELFF; cdr3_nt: TGTGCCAGCAGGGACCGGAACCAAAAGAACACCGGGGAGCTGTTTTTT
d_call: TRBD1; j_call: TRBJ1-1; v_call: TRBV6-1; clone_size: few; cdr3_aa: CASSQNTGGTEAFF; cdr3_nt: TGTGCCAGCAGTCAGAATACAGGGGGCACTGAAGCTTTCTTT
d_call: .; j_call: TRBJ2-3; v_call: TRBV7-9; clone_size: .; cdr3_aa: CASSLAGPYTDTQYF; cdr3_nt: TGTGCCAGCAGCTTAGCTGGGCCATACACAGATACGCAGTATTTT
d_call: TRBD1; j_call: TRBJ2-5; v_call: TRBV11-2; clone_size: .; cdr3_aa: CASSRSIETGVGQETQYF; cdr3_nt: TGTGCCAGCAGCCGGAGCATAGAAACAGGGGTAGGGCAAGAGACCCAGTACTTC
d_call: .; j_call: TRBJ2-2; v_call: TRBV4-2; clone_size: .; cdr3_aa: CASSQDLRVDRELFF; cdr3_nt: TGTGCCAGCAGCCAAGATTTGAGGGTGGACCGCGAGCTGTTTTTT
d_call: .; j_call: TRBJ1-1; v_call: TRBV6-2/TRBV6-3; clone_size: few; cdr3_aa: CASSYVGAPEAFF; cdr3_nt: TGTGCCAGCAGTTACGTAGGGGCACCTGAAGCTTTCTTT
d_call: .; j_call: TRBJ2-1; v_call: TRBV25-1; clone_size: few; cdr3_aa: CASSEYSPRNEQFF; cdr3_nt: TGTGCCAGCAGTGAATATAGTCCCCGCAATGAGCAGTTCTTC
d_call: TRBD1; j_call: TRBJ1-6; v_call: TRBV6-1; clone_size: few; cdr3_aa: CASSDGTVRNSPLHF; cdr3_nt: TGTGCCAGCAGTGATGGGACAGTACGAAATTCACCCCTCCACTTT
d_call: TRBD1; j_call: TRBJ1-2; v_call: TRBV20-1; clone_size: .; cdr3_aa: CSARKGAKNGYTF; cdr3_nt: TGCAGTGCTAGAAAGGGGGCGAAGAATGGCTACACCTTC
d_call: .; j_call: TRBJ2-2; v_call: TRBV6-1; clone_size: .; cdr3_aa: CASSRVSALDTGELFF; cdr3_nt: TGTGCCAGCAGCCGGGTCTCAGCCTTAGACACCGGGGAGCTGTTTTTT
d_call: .; j_call: TRBJ1-2; v_call: TRBV6-5; clone_size: few; cdr3_aa: CASSSSGQLNYGYTF; cdr3_nt: TGTGCCAGCAGTTCCTCCGGACAGCTGAACTATGGCTACACCTTC
d_call: .; j_call: TRBJ1-1; v_call: TRBV29-1; clone_size: few; cdr3_aa: CSVERTSWGSTEAFF; cdr3_nt: TGCAGCGTTGAAAGGACATCTTGGGGAAGTACTGAAGCTTTCTTT
d_call: TRBD1; j_call: TRBJ2-7; v_call: TRBV24-1; clone_size: .; cdr3_aa: CATEGQEDYEQYF; cdr3_nt: TGTGCCACCGAGGGACAGGAGGACTACGAGCAGTACTTC
d_call: .; j_call: TRBJ2-1; v_call: TRBV7-8; clone_size: many; cdr3_aa: CASSAPRGTANEQFF; cdr3_nt: TGTGCCAGCAGCGCCCCCAGGGGCACAGCCAATGAGCAGTTCTTC
d_call: .; j_call: TRBJ1-1; v_call: TRBV7-6; clone_size: .; cdr3_aa: CASSLGQAVEAFF; cdr3_nt: TGTGCCAGCAGCTTAGGGCAGGCTGTTGAAGCTTTCTTT
d_call: .; j_call: TRBJ2-3; v_call: TRBV12-3/TRBV12-4; clone_size: few; cdr3_aa: CASSPQGLDAGDTQYF; cdr3_nt: TGTGCCAGCAGTCCACAGGGCCTAGATGCGGGAGATACGCAGTATTTT
d_call: TRBD1; j_call: TRBJ1-5; v_call: TRBV27; clone_size: few; cdr3_aa: CASRTDRGGQPQHF; cdr3_nt: TGTGCCAGCCGGACCGACAGGGGAGGTCAGCCCCAGCATTTT
d_call: TRBD1; j_call: TRBJ2-7; v_call: TRBV7-3; clone_size: few; cdr3_aa: CASSLTGTGGFDEQYF; cdr3_nt: TGTGCCAGCAGCTTAACGGGGACAGGGGGATTCGACGAGCAGTACTTC
d_call: .; j_call: TRBJ2-7; v_call: TRBV18; clone_size: .; cdr3_aa: CASSPQDGASYEQYF; cdr3_nt: TGTGCCAGCTCACCACAGGACGGAGCCTCCTACGAGCAGTACTTC
d_call: .; j_call: TRBJ2-7; v_call: TRBV7-8; clone_size: few; cdr3_aa: CASSLSAQGWATMEQYF; cdr3_nt: TGTGCCAGCAGCTTAAGTGCTCAGGGGTGGGCCACGATGGAGCAGTACTTC
d_call: TRBD2; j_call: TRBJ2-3; v_call: TRBV12-3/TRBV12-4; clone_size: .; cdr3_aa: CASSTRGTSTDTQYF; cdr3_nt: TGTGCCAGCAGTACGCGGGGGACTAGCACAGATACGCAGTATTTT
d_call: .; j_call: TRBJ2-6; v_call: TRBV6-2/TRBV6-3; clone_size: .; cdr3_aa: CASSYDTRGANVLTF; cdr3_nt: TGTGCCAGCAGTTACGACACTCGCGGGGCCAACGTCCTGACTTTC
d_call: .; j_call: TRBJ2-1; v_call: TRBV7-9; clone_size: few; cdr3_aa: CASSFNRNPTSYNEQFF; cdr3_nt: TGTGCCAGCAGCTTCAACCGGAACCCTACGTCCTACAATGAGCAGTTCTTC
d_call: TRBD1; j_call: TRBJ1-1; v_call: TRBV7-6; clone_size: few; cdr3_aa: CASSVRDSGKAEAFF; cdr3_nt: TGTGCCAGCAGCGTCCGGGACAGCGGTAAGGCTGAAGCTTTCTTT
d_call: .; j_call: TRBJ1-1; v_call: TRBV15; clone_size: .; cdr3_aa: CATSRARGTEAFF; cdr3_nt: TGTGCCACCAGCAGAGCCCGGGGAACTGAAGCTTTCTTT
d_call: TRBD2; j_call: TRBJ2-1; v_call: TRBV4-2; clone_size: .; cdr3_aa: CASSQASLAAAYNEQFF; cdr3_nt: TGTGCCAGCAGCCAAGCCTCTCTAGCGGCTGCCTACAATGAGCAGTTCTTC